These 31 T cell receptor beta chains were all obtained from the same sample, sequenced in a study of chemoradiotherapy in HPV16-positive cancers. Clones were sequenced by immunoSEQ multiplex PCR, and TCRdb holds only the in-frame ones, with some missing. The sample yields approximately 12,000 clones, less than 80% seen once. Sampling took place from a patient who underwent chemoradiotherapy. Receptors originate from a human donor with HPV-associated anogenital cancer.

The V and J genes are TRBV4-1 and TRBJ1-5, with D hard to call. Germline values: CDR1 MGHRA, CDR2 YSYEKL. The CDR3 spans 15 residues. Trimming shortened V by 1 base and J by 6 bases, and 13 bases separated the two germline ends. This chain's CDR3 is CASSQVEAPVQPQHF. The CDR3, as DNA: TGCGCCAGCAGCCAAGTGGAAGCCCCCGTTCAGCCCCAGCATTTT.

The count of this clone is one. The chain links TRBV25-1 to TRBJ2-5, with a weak D call TRBD2 (5 bases). Germline CDR1 MGHDK, CDR2 SYGVNS. This CDR3 comprises 18 residues. V lost 3 bases to trimming and J lost 1 base, with 21 bases between them. DNA of the CDR3: TGTGCCAGCAGTGAGGGGTCAGCCCGGAGGTATGCCCAAGAGACCCAGTACTTC. As protein: CASSEGSARRYAQETQYF.

The chain recombines TRBV5-1 with TRBJ1-5; D gene uncertain. The CDR3 has 13 residues. With 1 base removed from V and 2 bases from J, the gap between germline ends came to 4 bases. Germline V gives CDR1 SGHRS, CDR2 YFSETQ. CDR3 DNA: TGCGCCAGCAGCTTGCAGGGCAATCAGCCCCAGCATTTT. Its protein product is CASSLQGNQPQHF.

The chain uses TRBV5-1 and TRBJ2-5; 9 nucleotides agree with TRBD1. Germline-derived CDR1 and CDR2 are SGHRS and YFSETQ. The CDR3 is 15 residues long. J lost 1 base, V lost 5 bases, and 6 bases had no gene match. Written as DNA, the CDR3 is TGCGCCAGCAGTTCGACAGGGGGACCCCAAGAGACCCAGTACTTC. It translates to CASSSTGGPQETQYF.

This clone was picked up a small number of times. This chain connects TRBV19 to TRBJ1-1, with D possibly being TRBD1 (5 bases). This CDR3 region has 14 residues. Germline CDR1 LNHDA, CDR2 SQIVND (reference sequence). Trimming stripped 8 bases from V and 5 bases from J, with 18 bases between. The CDR3 DNA reads as TGTGCCAGTTCCCTTGGCAGGGTGTCGACTGAAGCTTTCTTT. Residues: CASSLGRVSTEAFF.

The chain links TRBV2 to TRBJ1-3; perhaps TRBD1 as D (5 bases). There are 14 residues in the CDR3. In germline, CDR1 is SNHLY, CDR2 FYNNEI. The V end lost 2 bases, the J end lost 2 bases, and 7 bases lay between the germline ends. The CDR3 reads CASSEPRAGNTIYF. As DNA, the CDR3 is TGTGCCAGCAGTGAACCCAGGGCTGGAAACACCATATATTTT. Full variable domain (missing parts from reference TRBV2 and TRBJ1-3): EPEVTQTPSHQVTQMGQEVILRCVPISNHLYFYWYRQILGQKVEFLVSFYNNEISEKSEIFDDQFSVERPDGSNFTLKIRSTKLEDSAMYFCASSEPRAGNTIYFGEGSWLTVV.

V gene TRBV5-8 combines with J gene TRBJ2-1; 8 nucleotides align to TRBD2. Per the germline V gene, CDR1 is SGHTS and CDR2 is YDEGEE. The trim removed 4 bases at V and 3 bases at J, leaving 6 bases unmatched. The CDR3 totals 15 residues. The CDR3 reads CASSVRGGSYNEQFF. CDR3 in DNA: TGTGCCAGCAGCGTTCGGGGGGGCAGCTACAATGAGCAGTTCTTC.

This clone turned up a few times. The V and J genes are TRBV5-4 and TRBJ1-2; D is perhaps TRBD1 (5 bases). From germline, CDR1 is SGHNT and CDR2 YYREEE (reference sequence). V dropped 3 bases and J dropped 0 bases, with 6 bases sitting between them. The CDR3 has 13 amino acids. The CDR3 sequence: CASSSTANYGYTF. The CDR3 DNA sequence: TGTGCCAGCAGCTCGACAGCTAACTATGGCTACACCTTC.

This chain joins TRBV2 and TRBJ1-6; D may be TRBD1 (6 bases). The V gene's germline CDR1 is SNHLY and CDR2 FYNNEI. Trimming cost V 6 bases and J 3 bases, with 15 bases left between them. The CDR3 sequence is 16 residues long. Written as DNA, the CDR3 is TGTGCCAGCAGCAACGACGTGACAGGCTATAATTCACCCCTCCACTTT. Amino acids: CASSNDVTGYNSPLHF.

This clone was found a few times. The rearrangement joins TRBV2 to TRBJ1-6; 8 bases map to TRBD1. Germline CDR1 SNHLY, CDR2 FYNNEI. V lost 6 bases, J lost 8 bases, and 9 bases stayed unmatched. CDR3 length: 15 residues. In DNA, the CDR3 is TGTGCCAGCAGGGGGAGGACAGGGCTCGATTCACCCCTCCACTTT. The encoded protein is CASRGRTGLDSPLHF.

The chain uses TRBV2 and TRBJ1-6, with D hard to call. From germline, CDR1 is SNHLY and CDR2 FYNNEI. V lost 2 bases, J lost 9 bases, and 14 bases lay in between. The CDR3 consists of 15 residues. The CDR3 sequence is CASSERGQITSPLHF. CDR3 sequence (DNA): TGTGCCAGCAGTGAACGGGGTCAGATCACTTCACCCCTCCACTTT.

This clone was found a few times. The chain carries TRBV10-1 and TRBJ2-7, with no clear D. V lost 5 bases and J 0 bases, leaving 5 bases between the germline ends. Per germline, CDR1 WNHNN and CDR2 SYGVQD (reference sequence). This CDR3 has 12 residues. CDR3 protein: CASSHDSYEQYF. CDR3 sequence (DNA): TGCGCCAGCAGTCATGACTCCTACGAGCAGTACTTC.

V is TRBV6-6 and J is TRBJ1-2; 7 bases fit TRBD1. V shed 8 bases, J shed 3 bases, and the junction held 15 bases outside the gene matches. This CDR3 comprises 16 residues. The germline CDR1 and CDR2 sequences are MNHNY and SVGAGI (reference sequence). The CDR3 nucleotides read TGTGCCAGCTTACCGACCCCAGGGGGGGCCCACTATGGCTACACCTTC. Amino acid sequence: CASLPTPGGAHYGYTF.

Only one count was recorded for this clone. This rearrangement joins TRBV7-6 to TRBJ1-1, with D possibly matching TRBD1 (5 bases). V lost 5 bases, J lost 1 base, and 20 bases lay in between. CDR3 length: 17 residues. Germline-derived CDR1 and CDR2 are SGHVS and FNYEAQ. The CDR3 DNA reads TGTGCCAGCAGCAAACTCCGAGGTGAGGACAAGAACACTGAAGCTTTCTTT. Residues: CASSKLRGEDKNTEAFF.

This clone is a singleton in its sample. The gene calls are TRBV5-1 and TRBJ2-5; D is ambiguous. Trimming removed 2 bases at V and 0 bases at J, with 5 bases between. Germline loops: CDR1 SGHRS, CDR2 YFSETQ. There are 13 residues in the CDR3. In DNA, the CDR3 is TGCGCCAGCAGCTTAGGGTACCAAGAGACCCAGTACTTC. Encoded protein: CASSLGYQETQYF.

V usage is TRBV19 and J usage is TRBJ2-7, with D perhaps TRBD1 (5 bases). The CDR3 contains 19 residues. Trimming cost V 5 bases and J 2 bases, with 28 bases left between them. Germline lookup yields CDR1 LNHDA and CDR2 SQIVND (reference sequence). Written as DNA, the CDR3 is TGTGCCAGTAGTTACGACGAGATGATAATGGTCCAGGGTACCTACGAGCAGTACTTC. It specifies CASSYDEMIMVQGTYEQYF.

V and J are TRBV27 and TRBJ1-2; 8 nucleotides match TRBD1. The CDR3 has 16 amino acids. The germline gives CDR1 MNHEY, CDR2 SMNVEV (reference sequence). With V trimmed by 0 bases and J by 6 bases, 9 bases remained unmatched. As DNA, the CDR3 is TGTGCCAGCAGTTTATCGATTCCAGGGGGCGCGAATGGCTACACCTTC. As protein: CASSLSIPGGANGYTF.

This clone was observed a few times. The rearrangement uses TRBV11-2 and TRBJ1-2; TRBD1 aligns across 8 bases. V shed 5 bases and J 5 bases; nucleotides not matched to a gene: 7. Germline V gene sequence: CDR1 SGHAT, CDR2 FQNNGV. The CDR3 length is 14 residues. CDR3 amino acids: CASSALQGGYGYTF. For the CDR3, the DNA is TGTGCCAGCAGCGCTCTACAGGGGGGGTATGGCTACACCTTC.

This chain joins TRBV2 and TRBJ2-3; 7 nucleotides line up with TRBD2. The trim removed 6 bases at V and 3 bases at J, leaving 6 bases unmatched. Germline assignment: CDR1 SNHLY and CDR2 FYNNEI. CDR3 length: 14 residues. The CDR3 coding sequence is TGTGCCAGCAGGGGAACTAGCGTAACAGATACGCAGTATTTT. As protein: CASRGTSVTDTQYF.

The J gene is TRBJ2-1, the V gene TRBV4-1; D call uncertain. Germline loops: CDR1 MGHRA, CDR2 YSYEKL. This CDR3 has 14 residues. V gave up 1 base and J gave up 9 bases, with 13 bases separating them. The CDR3: CASSQASAEGEQFF. CDR3 nucleotide sequence: TGCGCCAGCAGCCAAGCATCGGCAGAAGGTGAGCAGTTCTTC.

CDR3 amino acids: CASKGLRENTEAFF. The CDR3 DNA sequence: TGTGCCAGCAAAGGGCTGCGGGAGAACACTGAAGCTTTCTTT. The chain employs TRBV7-8 and TRBJ1-1, with no clear D. With 7 bases removed from V and 1 base from J, the gap between germline ends came to 13 bases. The CDR3 is made up of 14 amino acids. Germline CDR1 reads SGHVS; CDR2 reads FQNEAQ.

The V and J genes are TRBV12-5 and TRBJ1-1; no clear D gene. There are 12 residues in the CDR3. Between the trimmed V and J ends, which lost 5 bases and 6 bases, there was a span of 10 bases. In germline, CDR1 is LGHNT, CDR2 FRNRAP. The CDR3 loop is CASGAGYAEAFF. Written as DNA, the CDR3 is TGTGCTAGTGGTGCCGGGTATGCTGAAGCTTTCTTT.

The chain couples TRBV28 to TRBJ1-2; TRBD1 is a possible D gene (6 bases). The CDR3 is made up of 15 amino acids. Trimming removed 3 bases from V and 8 bases from J, with 19 bases in between. Germline assignment: CDR1 MDHEN and CDR2 SYDVKM. The CDR3 loop is CASSFSVLGGIGYTF. CDR3 nucleotide sequence: TGTGCCAGCAGTTTTTCCGTGTTGGGGGGCATCGGCTACACCTTC.

This clone appeared a few times. This sequence joins TRBV5-1 and TRBJ1-3; D gene uncertain. V dropped 5 bases and J dropped 2 bases, with 5 bases sitting between them. Germline CDR1 is SGHRS and CDR2 is YFSETQ. The CDR3 runs 12 residues. The CDR3 nucleotides are TGCGCCAGCAGAGCAACTGGAAACACCATATATTTT. Its translation: CASRATGNTIYF.

This clone has just a few counts. Distinct nucleotide sequences in the sample also encode this CDR3. This chain links TRBV9 with TRBJ2-3; no reliable D call. The germline V and J ends were trimmed by 0 bases and 1 base, with 9 bases remaining between them. The CDR3 is 15 amino acids. Germline assignment: CDR1 SGDLS and CDR2 YYNGEE. CDR3 bases: TGTGCCAGCAGCGTAGCGGGTTCTCGCACAGATACGCAGTATTTT. As protein: CASSVAGSRTDTQYF.

This sequence joins TRBV4-2 and TRBJ1-2; 7 nucleotides agree with TRBD1. V trimming: 2 bases; J trimming: 8 bases; junction bases outside the gene matches: 20. Germline loops: CDR1 LGHNA, CDR2 YNFKEQ. This CDR3 region has 18 residues. CDR3 in amino acids: CASSQPPEFQGDHSGYTF. In DNA, the CDR3 is TGTGCCAGCAGCCAACCGCCAGAGTTTCAGGGGGACCATTCCGGCTACACCTTC.

The chain couples TRBV5-1 to TRBJ2-3; no reliable D call. CDR3 length: 13 amino acids. The V gene lost 3 bases and the J gene lost 0 bases, with 5 bases spanning the gap. CDR1 SGHRS and CDR2 YFSETQ come from the germline V gene. CDR3 sequence reads: CASSWASTDTQYF. DNA of the CDR3: TGCGCCAGCAGCTGGGCCAGCACAGATACGCAGTATTTT. The whole variable domain, filled in from reference TRBV5-1 and TRBJ2-3, reads KAGVTQTPRYLIKTRGQQVTLSCSPISGHRSVSWYQQTPGQGLQFLFEYFSETQRNKGNFPGRFSGRQFSNSRSEMNVSTLELGDSALYLCASSWASTDTQYFGPGTRLTVL.

The chain recombines TRBV7-9 with TRBJ1-5; weak D call: TRBD1 (5 bases). The germline V gene encodes CDR1 SEHNR and CDR2 FQNEAQ (reference sequence). V was pared by 4 bases and J by 4 bases, with 14 bases between. The CDR3 totals 15 residues. The CDR3 nucleotides are TGTGCCAGCAGCTCCGGGGACCGGGGGAATCAGCCCCAGCATTTT. Translated: CASSSGDRGNQPQHF.

V is TRBV7-2 and J is TRBJ2-5, with TRBD2 matching over 7 bases. Germline V CDR1 and CDR2: SGHTA, FQGNSA. The CDR3 runs to 14 residues. V dropped 2 bases and J dropped 5; count of bases not matched to a gene: 5. CDR3 sequence (DNA): TGTGCCAGCAGCTTATACGGGGGAGGGGAGACCCAGTACTTC. This gives the protein CASSLYGGGETQYF.

This clone was recorded a few times. This CDR3 is also generated by other DNA sequences in the sample. V usage is TRBV6-1 and J usage is TRBJ1-2, with D possibly TRBD1 on 6 matching bases. The CDR3 covers 12 residues. Trimming cost V 3 bases and J 5 bases, with 7 bases left between them. CDR1 and CDR2 from the germline V gene are MNHNS and SASEGT. CDR3 DNA: TGTGCCAGCAGTGACAGGGGATATGGCTACACCTTC. Amino acid sequence: CASSDRGYGYTF.

CDR3 nucleotide sequence: TGTGCCAGCAGTTTATCAGGCAGGGGGCAAGAGACCCAGTACTTC. This gives the protein CASSLSGRGQETQYF. This chain links TRBV28 with TRBJ2-5; 7 bases agree with TRBD1. The CDR3 is 15 residues long. The V and J ends lost 1 base and 2 bases, in that order; junction bases with no gene match: 4. Looked up from germline, CDR1 is MDHEN and CDR2 is SYDVKM. Complete variable domain (other parts from reference TRBV28 and TRBJ2-5): DVKVTQSSRYLVKRTGEKVFLECVQDMDHENMFWYRQDPGLGLRLIYFSYDVKMKEKGDIPEGYSVSREKKERFSLILESASTNQTSMYLCASSLSGRGQETQYFGPGTRLLVL.